One sample yielded the 2 T cell receptor beta chains listed below, sequenced in a study of regulatory and conventional T cells in RAG deficiency listed by TCRdb under 2017. Before genomic DNA extraction, conventional CD4+ T cells were isolated from blood as CD25-low CD127-high cells. The method behind the library was the immunoSEQ multiplex PCR assay. Imported from immuneACCESS, the table was reduced by TCRdb to in-frame sequences with V and J called. These copies leave out some clones; in studies compared against another copy, an unresolved V gene accounts for under half, and the cause of the remainder is not known. In this sample the table shows roughly 29,000 clones, about 96% of which occur a single time. Approximately 0.16% of the sample comes from the top ten. In addition, the sample was reused for a study of regulatory T cells. The second paper states: The multiplex PCR used 52 forward TRBV primers and 13 reverse TRBJ primers, with assay-based and computational corrections for amplification bias.

Sequencing input: CD25- CD4+ T cells sorted from blood. Every receptor here comes from a human donor in good health.

This clone was seen a single time. This sequence joins TRBV27 and TRBJ1-2; 9 bases are shared with TRBD1. CDR3 size: 15 residues. Germline CDR1 is MNHEY and CDR2 is SMNVEV (reference sequence). The ends lost 5 bases at V and 0 bases at J; junction bases unmatched: 4. Written as DNA, the CDR3 is TGTGCCAGCAGTATCCGACAGGGGGCTAACTATGGCTACACCTTC. It specifies CASSIRQGANYGYTF.

CDR3 in amino acids: CASSPGGDGNTIYF. The DNA of the CDR3 is TGTGCCAGCAGCCCGGGGGGGGATGGAAACACCATATATTTT. V gene TRBV9 combines with J gene TRBJ1-3; the D gene is possibly TRBD1 (5 bases). The V end lost 4 bases, the J end lost 3 bases, and 11 bases lay between the germline ends. The germline V gene has CDR1 SGDLS and CDR2 YYNGEE. The CDR3 spans 14 residues.